Listed below are T cell receptor beta chains from one sample, sequenced in a study of T-cell memory formation after mild COVID-19. TCRdb redid the calling of the 5' RACE reads with MiXCR, one entry per CDR3 protein. The profile covers just over 400,000 distinct CDR3 sequences, with more than 20% appearing a single time and about an eighth taken by the ten largest. Material: PBMCs or a T cell subset sorted from them (not recorded which). The receptors shown here come from an adult woman who had mild COVID-19 (a few samples of this study predate the infection). Cell type and time point are not known. Each CDR3 is given with its conserved first and last residue. Fields, in order: J gene, clone size, D gene, V gene, CDR3 length, CDR3 DNA, CDR3 protein. D genes are given only for firm matches. Size is omitted from some rows. Given values are once, few, many or a class for expanded clones.

J gene: TRBJ2-1; clone size: NA; D gene: NA; V gene: TRBV24-1; CDR3 length: 13; CDR3 DNA: TGTGCCACCAGTGATTTGGAAAACAATGAGCAGTTCTTC; CDR3 protein: CATSDLENNEQFF
J gene: TRBJ2-5; clone size: few; D gene: NA; V gene: TRBV6-2/TRBV6-3; CDR3 length: 14; CDR3 DNA: TGTGCCAGCAGTTACTCGAGGTCGGGAGAGACCCAGTACTTC; CDR3 protein: CASSYSRSGETQYF
J gene: TRBJ2-5; clone size: once; D gene: TRBD1; V gene: TRBV6-5; CDR3 length: 14; CDR3 DNA: TGTGCCAGCAACCCGACAGGGGCTAGAGAGACCCAGTACTTC; CDR3 protein: CASNPTGARETQYF
J gene: TRBJ2-2; clone size: NA; D gene: TRBD1; V gene: TRBV24-1; CDR3 length: 18; CDR3 DNA: TGTGCCACCAGCCCCGCGGGACAGGGTATCCCCGGGACCGGGGAGCTGTTTTTT; CDR3 protein: CATSPAGQGIPGTGELFF
J gene: TRBJ2-1; clone size: NA; D gene: TRBD1; V gene: TRBV18; CDR3 length: 13; CDR3 DNA: TGTGCCAGCTCACACGGACAGGGCAATGAGCAGTTCTTC; CDR3 protein: CASSHGQGNEQFF
J gene: TRBJ1-3; clone size: NA; D gene: NA; V gene: TRBV6-6; CDR3 length: 15; CDR3 DNA: TGTGCCAGCAGTTACAGTGCCGTCTCTGGAAACACCATATATTTT; CDR3 protein: CASSYSAVSGNTIYF
J gene: TRBJ2-1; clone size: NA; D gene: TRBD2; V gene: TRBV15; CDR3 length: 16; CDR3 DNA: TGTGCCACCAGCAGAGATCGGGGGGTTCCCTACAATGAGCAGTTCTTC; CDR3 protein: CATSRDRGVPYNEQFF
J gene: TRBJ1-1; clone size: few; D gene: NA; V gene: TRBV23-1; CDR3 length: 17; CDR3 DNA: TGCGCCAGCAGTCTACCACAATCTTACCCCTCGGCCACTGAAGCTTTCTTT; CDR3 protein: CASSLPQSYPSATEAFF
J gene: TRBJ1-3; clone size: NA; D gene: NA; V gene: TRBV7-6; CDR3 length: 19; CDR3 DNA: TGTGCCAGCAGCTTAGATGCCCTCCCGCCAGGGGCTTATGGAAACACCATATATTTT; CDR3 protein: CASSLDALPPGAYGNTIYF
J gene: TRBJ1-5; clone size: few; D gene: NA; V gene: TRBV15; CDR3 length: 15; CDR3 DNA: TGTGCCACCAGCAGAGATTTGGGGGAGGCGCAGCCCCAGCATTTT; CDR3 protein: CATSRDLGEAQPQHF
J gene: TRBJ2-1; clone size: few; D gene: NA; V gene: TRBV5-1; CDR3 length: 14; CDR3 DNA: TGCGCCAGCAGCATTCGGACAGATAACAATGAGCAGTTCTTC; CDR3 protein: CASSIRTDNNEQFF
J gene: TRBJ2-7; clone size: few; D gene: TRBD1; V gene: TRBV7-9; CDR3 length: 15; CDR3 DNA: TGTGCCAGCAGCTTATGGCAGGGGGTCTCCTACGAGCAGTACTTC; CDR3 protein: CASSLWQGVSYEQYF
J gene: TRBJ2-2; clone size: few; D gene: NA; V gene: TRBV14; CDR3 length: 19; CDR3 DNA: TGTGCCAGCAGCCAAGATCCGGCCTCCTACCTCTCGAACACCGGGGAGCTGTTTTTT; CDR3 protein: CASSQDPASYLSNTGELFF
J gene: TRBJ2-2; clone size: NA; D gene: NA; V gene: TRBV14; CDR3 length: 14; CDR3 DNA: TGTGCCAGCAGCCGACTTGTGGGTACCGGGGAGCTGTTTTTT; CDR3 protein: CASSRLVGTGELFF
J gene: TRBJ2-2; clone size: NA; D gene: NA; V gene: TRBV5-1; CDR3 length: 17; CDR3 DNA: TGCGCCAGCAGCTTGGTAAAGCAATACCCGGCCACCGGGGAGCTGTTTTTT; CDR3 protein: CASSLVKQYPATGELFF
J gene: TRBJ2-3; clone size: few; D gene: NA; V gene: TRBV5-1; CDR3 length: 17; CDR3 DNA: TGCGCCAGCAGCTTGGCCCCAAGGACAGCCTACACAGATACGCAGTATTTT; CDR3 protein: CASSLAPRTAYTDTQYF
J gene: TRBJ2-5; clone size: NA; D gene: TRBD2; V gene: TRBV13; CDR3 length: 17; CDR3 DNA: TGTGCCAGCAGCTACCTCCGGACTAGCGGGGGTAAGGAGACCCAGTACTTC; CDR3 protein: CASSYLRTSGGKETQYF
J gene: TRBJ1-1; clone size: NA; D gene: NA; V gene: TRBV9; CDR3 length: 16; CDR3 DNA: TGTGCCAGCAGCGTAGGCGCTACTGGGCTTTCAGATGAAGCTTTCTTT; CDR3 protein: CASSVGATGLSDEAFF
J gene: TRBJ2-3; clone size: few; D gene: TRBD1; V gene: TRBV6-2/TRBV6-3; CDR3 length: 16; CDR3 DNA: TGTGCCAGCAGTGATGTCGCGGGACAGGGAGCAGATACGCAGTATTTT; CDR3 protein: CASSDVAGQGADTQYF
J gene: TRBJ2-7; clone size: NA; D gene: TRBD1; V gene: TRBV2; CDR3 length: 14; CDR3 DNA: TGTGCCAGCAAAGGGAGGACAGGGATCGGGCAGCAGTACTTC; CDR3 protein: CASKGRTGIGQQYF
J gene: TRBJ2-1; clone size: many; D gene: TRBD1; V gene: TRBV7-8; CDR3 length: 15; CDR3 DNA: TGTGCCAGCAGCTTAGGGACAGGCCTTCACAATGAGCAGTTCTTC; CDR3 protein: CASSLGTGLHNEQFF
J gene: TRBJ2-1; clone size: NA; D gene: NA; V gene: TRBV4-3; CDR3 length: 16; CDR3 DNA: TGCGCCAGCAGCCAAGAAAACGGGTGGGACTACAATGAGCAGTTCTTC; CDR3 protein: CASSQENGWDYNEQFF
J gene: TRBJ1-1; clone size: NA; D gene: TRBD1; V gene: TRBV19; CDR3 length: 14; CDR3 DNA: TGTGCCAGTAGTATGCGGACAGGGTACACTGAAGCTTTCTTT; CDR3 protein: CASSMRTGYTEAFF
J gene: TRBJ2-3; clone size: few; D gene: TRBD1; V gene: TRBV4-1; CDR3 length: 17; CDR3 DNA: TGCGCCAGCAGCAGTGGACAGGGGGCGATGAGCACAGATACGCAGTATTTT; CDR3 protein: CASSSGQGAMSTDTQYF
J gene: TRBJ1-1; clone size: few; D gene: NA; V gene: TRBV7-9; CDR3 length: 14; CDR3 DNA: TGTGCCAGCAGCCATTACAGGGAAGACACTGAAGCTTTCTTT; CDR3 protein: CASSHYREDTEAFF
J gene: TRBJ2-2; clone size: NA; D gene: TRBD1; V gene: TRBV2; CDR3 length: 15; CDR3 DNA: TGTGCCAGCAAGACAGGGGGTTCGAACACCGGGGAGCTGTTTTTT; CDR3 protein: CASKTGGSNTGELFF
J gene: TRBJ2-1; clone size: NA; D gene: NA; V gene: TRBV7-3; CDR3 length: 16; CDR3 DNA: TGTGCCAGCAGCCCCCACGGGGGCGGGGTTAACAATGAGCAGTTCTTC; CDR3 protein: CASSPHGGGVNNEQFF
J gene: TRBJ2-5; clone size: NA; D gene: NA; V gene: TRBV5-1; CDR3 length: 17; CDR3 DNA: TGCGCCAGCAGCTTGGGTCTTACGGCTAATCGTCAAGAGACCCAGTACTTC; CDR3 protein: CASSLGLTANRQETQYF
J gene: TRBJ1-1; clone size: NA; D gene: NA; V gene: TRBV9; CDR3 length: 14; CDR3 DNA: TGTGCCAGCAGCCCACTGGACGGTTTCGCTGAAGCTTTCTTT; CDR3 protein: CASSPLDGFAEAFF
J gene: TRBJ2-7; clone size: NA; D gene: NA; V gene: TRBV3-1; CDR3 length: 15; CDR3 DNA: TGTGCCAGCAGCCAAGGGTCGGGAGTAAGCGGGGAGCAGTACTTC; CDR3 protein: CASSQGSGVSGEQYF
J gene: TRBJ2-5; clone size: few; D gene: TRBD2; V gene: TRBV6-5; CDR3 length: 13; CDR3 DNA: TGTGCCAGCATCGGACTAGGGCAAGAGACCCAGTACTTC; CDR3 protein: CASIGLGQETQYF
J gene: TRBJ1-1; clone size: NA; D gene: NA; V gene: TRBV6-2/TRBV6-3; CDR3 length: 12; CDR3 DNA: TGTGCCAGCAGTTACTCTACTGCCGGAGCTTTCTTT; CDR3 protein: CASSYSTAGAFF
J gene: TRBJ1-5; clone size: NA; D gene: NA; V gene: TRBV12-3/TRBV12-4; CDR3 length: 14; CDR3 DNA: TGTGCCAGCAGTTTAGCCGGGGGGAACGGACGAGAGCATTTT; CDR3 protein: CASSLAGGNGREHF
J gene: TRBJ1-1; clone size: NA; D gene: NA; V gene: TRBV12-3/TRBV12-4; CDR3 length: 15; CDR3 DNA: TGTGCCAGCAGGGGACAATCACGTATCACCGAGGAAGCTTTCTTT; CDR3 protein: CASRGQSRITEEAFF
J gene: TRBJ2-1; clone size: many; D gene: NA; V gene: TRBV7-9; CDR3 length: 15; CDR3 DNA: TGTGCCAGCAGCTCCGGACTCCCGCCGGGCAATGAGCAGTTCTTC; CDR3 protein: CASSSGLPPGNEQFF
J gene: TRBJ1-2; clone size: NA; D gene: TRBD1; V gene: TRBV19; CDR3 length: 14; CDR3 DNA: TGTGCCAGTAACCTCCCGGGACAGGGGCATGGCTACACCTTC; CDR3 protein: CASNLPGQGHGYTF
J gene: TRBJ2-3; clone size: NA; D gene: NA; V gene: TRBV6-1; CDR3 length: 15; CDR3 DNA: TGTGCCAGCAGTGACACTTGGAGCGGCGGGGATACGCAGTATTTT; CDR3 protein: CASSDTWSGGDTQYF
J gene: TRBJ2-3; clone size: few; D gene: TRBD1; V gene: TRBV10-3; CDR3 length: 15; CDR3 DNA: TGTGCCATCAGTGCCGGGACAGGGTCCCCAGATACGCAGTATTTT; CDR3 protein: CAISAGTGSPDTQYF
J gene: TRBJ2-5; clone size: NA; D gene: NA; V gene: TRBV28; CDR3 length: 13; CDR3 DNA: TGTGCCAGCACCTACCCGAGCGAAGAGACCCAGTACTTC; CDR3 protein: CASTYPSEETQYF
J gene: TRBJ2-1; clone size: NA; D gene: TRBD2; V gene: TRBV6-2/TRBV6-3; CDR3 length: 16; CDR3 DNA: TGTGCCAGCAGTTATTCTAGCGGGAGGGCCGCTAATGAGCAGTTCTTC; CDR3 protein: CASSYSSGRAANEQFF
J gene: TRBJ2-3; clone size: NA; D gene: NA; V gene: TRBV6-5; CDR3 length: 15; CDR3 DNA: TGTGCCAGCAGTCTGACTAGACCGGAGTCGAATACGCAGTATTTT; CDR3 protein: CASSLTRPESNTQYF
J gene: TRBJ1-2; clone size: few; D gene: NA; V gene: TRBV10-3; CDR3 length: 14; CDR3 DNA: TGTGCCATCAGTGACTTCCCGACCAACTATGGCTACACCTTC; CDR3 protein: CAISDFPTNYGYTF
J gene: TRBJ2-1; clone size: NA; D gene: NA; V gene: TRBV27; CDR3 length: 14; CDR3 DNA: TGTGCCAGCAGTTTGGAGGGGCCAGGGAATGAGCAGTTCTTC; CDR3 protein: CASSLEGPGNEQFF
J gene: TRBJ2-1; clone size: few; D gene: NA; V gene: TRBV11-3; CDR3 length: 16; CDR3 DNA: TGTGCCAGCAGCTTAAAGGCAGAGCCATCCTACAATGAGCAGTTCTTC; CDR3 protein: CASSLKAEPSYNEQFF
J gene: TRBJ2-1; clone size: NA; D gene: TRBD1; V gene: TRBV3-1; CDR3 length: 17; CDR3 DNA: TGTGCCAGCAGTACAATCAGGGGGCCTAGCTCCTACAATGAGCAGTTCTTC; CDR3 protein: CASSTIRGPSSYNEQFF
J gene: TRBJ2-7; clone size: NA; D gene: NA; V gene: TRBV10-3; CDR3 length: 14; CDR3 DNA: TGTGCCATCAGTGAGAATAAACCACCCTACGAGCAGTACTTC; CDR3 protein: CAISENKPPYEQYF
J gene: TRBJ2-7; clone size: many; D gene: TRBD1; V gene: TRBV12-5; CDR3 length: 13; CDR3 DNA: TGTGCTAGTGGTTTGACAGGGGCCTACGAGCAGTACTTC; CDR3 protein: CASGLTGAYEQYF
J gene: TRBJ1-4; clone size: few; D gene: NA; V gene: TRBV11-3; CDR3 length: 14; CDR3 DNA: TGTGCCAGCAGCTTATGGGCACAAAATGAAAAACTGTTTTTT; CDR3 protein: CASSLWAQNEKLFF
J gene: TRBJ2-5; clone size: few; D gene: NA; V gene: TRBV29-1; CDR3 length: 14; CDR3 DNA: TGCAGCGTTGGTTTTTGGGTGGGTGAAGAGACCCAGTACTTC; CDR3 protein: CSVGFWVGEETQYF
J gene: TRBJ2-5; clone size: NA; D gene: TRBD2; V gene: TRBV24-1; CDR3 length: 15; CDR3 DNA: TGTGACACCAGTGATCCCCGGACTAGCGGGGAGACCCAGTACTTC; CDR3 protein: CDTSDPRTSGETQYF
J gene: TRBJ1-2; clone size: few; D gene: NA; V gene: TRBV12-3/TRBV12-4; CDR3 length: 17; CDR3 DNA: TGTGCCAGCAGTTCCCAGGGGACCCCGGACCCCAGGGGAGGCTACACCTTC; CDR3 protein: CASSSQGTPDPRGGYTF